This T cell receptor (beta chain) was recovered during a study of OX40 agonist ivuxolimab in advanced cancers. In the study overall: The patients received agonistic anti-OX40 (CD134) antibody ivuxolimab. Patient treatment consisted of intravenous ivuxolimab administration every 2 weeks at 0.01 to 10 mg/kg.

General study findings and limits: In CD8+ T cells, expanded clones were on average more numerous than in CD4+.

The repertoire was sequenced with immunoSEQ multiplex PCR; TCRdb's copy has only in-frame clones and lacks some. Altogether roughly 50,000 clones are present, over 80% being singletons, with the ten largest covering around an eighth. Systemic immunosuppression or autoimmune disease history was grounds to exclude patients. Remarks on this clone: Its antigen is not known.

This sample comprised CD4+ or CD8+ T cells sorted from blood, obtained in a trial of the OX40 agonist ivuxolimab. This sequence originates from an adult with an advanced solid tumor such as melanoma, head and neck, liver or kidney cancer.

Here the CDR3 reads CASSPPPPGRVGANVLTF. CDR3 in DNA: TGTGCCAGCAGCCCCCCCCCTCCAGGACGCGTTGGGGCCAACGTCCTGACTTTC. V and J are TRBV21-1 and TRBJ2-6. TRBV21-1 constitutes a pseudogene. The CDR3 sequence is 18 residues long.